This paragraph reports one T cell receptor beta chain. The entry originates in a study of blood T cell repertoires in COVID-19. For the study at large: The United States, Italy and Spain supplied acute and convalescent COVID-19 samples. PBMCs, B-cell-depleted T cells, or T cells were the source of the cDNA or gDNA that made up the material.

Original processing notes: Estimates of nucleated cell counts were drawn from the amplification of reference gene primers. Clones were sequenced by immunoSEQ multiplex PCR, and TCRdb holds only the in-frame ones, with some missing. V, J and clone size are taken as reported in that table, and D and trimming were inferred from the DNA itself. The sample records some 50,000 clones, roughly 82% being singletons. The origin of this receptor is a man between 35 and 55 years old with acute or convalescent COVID-19. The specimen was peripheral blood.

The CDR3 here is CATSPRSGEQFF. In nucleotides, the CDR3 is TGTGCCACCAGCCCAAGGTCGGGTGAGCAGTTCTTC. The V gene is TRBV24-1, the J gene TRBJ2-1; unclear D gene. V gave up 7 bases and J gave up 9 bases, with 12 bases separating them. The germline CDR1 and CDR2 sequences are KGHDR and SFDVKD. This CDR3 is 12 amino acids long.